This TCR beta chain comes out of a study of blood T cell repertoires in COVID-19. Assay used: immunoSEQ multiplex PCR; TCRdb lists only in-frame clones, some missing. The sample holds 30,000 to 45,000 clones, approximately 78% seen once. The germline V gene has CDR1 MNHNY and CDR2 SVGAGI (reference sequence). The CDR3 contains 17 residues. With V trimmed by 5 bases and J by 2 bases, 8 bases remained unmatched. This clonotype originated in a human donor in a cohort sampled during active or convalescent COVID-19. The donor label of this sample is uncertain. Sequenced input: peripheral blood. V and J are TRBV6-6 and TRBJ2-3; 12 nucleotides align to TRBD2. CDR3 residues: CASSPRRTSGNTDTQYF. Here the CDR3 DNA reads TGTGCCAGCAGTCCCCGAAGGACTAGCGGGAACACAGATACGCAGTATTTT.